The present T cell receptor beta chain was sequenced within a study of human versus mouse CDR3 diversity and MHC coevolution. Some clones are missing from TCRdb's copy, which holds only in-frame ones; the method was immunoSEQ multiplex PCR. The table includes fewer than 80,000 clones, under 95% detected once. Findings and caveats of the study: Compared with mice, human CDR3s carried more deletions and insertions on average. Among all groups, most of the three human donors showed least clonal inequality.

As for this clone: Its target is unknown.

Material: naive CD4+ T cells from blood. Subset noted: CD45RO-negative CD62L-positive naive CD4 T cells. The TCR originated in a person aged 30 to 70 in good health.

CDR3 region: CAISGLTSGRSGELFF. The DNA of the CDR3 is TGTGCCATCAGTGGGCTGACTAGCGGCAGGTCCGGGGAGCTGTTTTTT. V and J are TRBV10-3 and TRBJ2-2; 9 bases match TRBD2. There are 16 residues in the CDR3. Germline CDR1 and CDR2: ENHRY and SYGVKD. V shed 4 bases, J shed 6 bases, and the junction held 9 bases outside the gene matches.